Listed here is a single TCR beta chain. What it binds is unknown. This entry belongs to a study of blood T cells in healthy people across ages. Individuals who donated were healthy Caucasians from Russia aged 6 to 90. The CDR3 spans 17 residues. V shed 4 bases and J 8 bases; nucleotides not matched to a gene: 8. Study-wide findings and caveats: Changes seen in expanded clonotypes were possibly confounded by donor CMV status left unknown.

A second PCR of about 6 to 11 cycles used a sample-barcoded 5' primer and a J-beta primer mix. MiXCR, applied by TCRdb to the 5' RACE reads, yields one record per CDR3 protein. The profile shows hundreds of thousands of distinct CDR3 sequences, about 51% of them singletons. The sequence was obtained from an elderly woman in good health. The specimen sequenced was blood. The rearrangement joins TRBV12-3 or TRBV12-4 to TRBJ2-1; 16 bases line up with TRBD2. Here the CDR3 DNA reads TGTGCCAGCAGTTCCCAGGGACTAGCGGGAGGGCGGGATGAGCAGTTCTTC. Translating it yields CASSSQGLAGGRDEQFF.